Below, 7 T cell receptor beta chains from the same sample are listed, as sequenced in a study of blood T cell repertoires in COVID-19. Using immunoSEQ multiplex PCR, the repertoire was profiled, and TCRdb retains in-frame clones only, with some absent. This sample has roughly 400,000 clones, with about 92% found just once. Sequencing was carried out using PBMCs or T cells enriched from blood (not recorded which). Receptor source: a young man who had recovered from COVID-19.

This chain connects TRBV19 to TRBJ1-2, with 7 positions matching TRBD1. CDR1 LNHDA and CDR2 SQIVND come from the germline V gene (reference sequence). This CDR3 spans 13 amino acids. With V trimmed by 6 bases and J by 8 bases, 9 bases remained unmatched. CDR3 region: CASRAGTADGYTF. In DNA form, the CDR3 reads TGTGCCAGTAGAGCCGGGACAGCGGACGGCTACACCTTC.

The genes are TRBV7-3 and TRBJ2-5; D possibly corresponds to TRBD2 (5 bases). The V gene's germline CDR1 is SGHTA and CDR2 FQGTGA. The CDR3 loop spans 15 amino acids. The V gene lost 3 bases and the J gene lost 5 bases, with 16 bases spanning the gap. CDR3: CASSFLGEPGETQYF. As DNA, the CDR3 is TGTGCCAGCAGCTTCTTGGGAGAACCGGGCGAGACCCAGTACTTC. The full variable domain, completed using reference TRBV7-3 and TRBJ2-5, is GAGVSQTPSNKVTEKGKYVELRCDPISGHTALYWYRQSLGQGPEFLIYFQGTGAADDSGLPNDRFFAVRPEGSVSTLKIQRTERGDSAVYLCASSFLGEPGETQYFGPGTRLLVL.

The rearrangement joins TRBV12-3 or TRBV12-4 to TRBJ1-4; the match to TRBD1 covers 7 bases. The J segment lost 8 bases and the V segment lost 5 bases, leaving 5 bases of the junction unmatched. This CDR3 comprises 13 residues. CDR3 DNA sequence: TGTGCCAGCAGTCAGGGGGTGAAAGAAAAACTGTTTTTT. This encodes CASSQGVKEKLFF.

CDR3: CAISESGEFNQPQHF. Written as DNA, the CDR3 is TGTGCCATCAGTGAGTCCGGGGAATTCAATCAGCCCCAGCATTTT. J is TRBJ1-5 and V is TRBV10-3; D gene uncertain. This CDR3 spans 15 amino acids. V shed 0 bases and J shed 3 bases, with 9 bases lying between them. Germline V gene sequence: CDR1 ENHRY, CDR2 SYGVKD.

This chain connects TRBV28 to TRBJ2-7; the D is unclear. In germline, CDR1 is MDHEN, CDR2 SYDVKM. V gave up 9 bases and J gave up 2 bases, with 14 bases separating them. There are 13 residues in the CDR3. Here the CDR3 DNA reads TGTGCCAGTCGCGGAATAAGTCCCTACGAGCAGTACTTC. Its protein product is CASRGISPYEQYF.

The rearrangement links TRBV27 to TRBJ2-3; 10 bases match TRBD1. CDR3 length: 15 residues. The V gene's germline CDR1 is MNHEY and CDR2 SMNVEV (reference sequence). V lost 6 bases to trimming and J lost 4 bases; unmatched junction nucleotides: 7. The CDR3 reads CASSFWTGGPDTQYF. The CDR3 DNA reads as TGTGCCAGCAGCTTCTGGACAGGGGGTCCAGATACGCAGTATTTT.

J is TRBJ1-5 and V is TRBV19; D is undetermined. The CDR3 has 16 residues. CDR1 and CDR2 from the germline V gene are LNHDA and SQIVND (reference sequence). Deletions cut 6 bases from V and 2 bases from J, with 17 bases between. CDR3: CASRTTAGGGNQPQHF. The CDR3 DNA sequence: TGTGCCAGTAGAACGACGGCGGGTGGGGGCAATCAGCCCCAGCATTTT.